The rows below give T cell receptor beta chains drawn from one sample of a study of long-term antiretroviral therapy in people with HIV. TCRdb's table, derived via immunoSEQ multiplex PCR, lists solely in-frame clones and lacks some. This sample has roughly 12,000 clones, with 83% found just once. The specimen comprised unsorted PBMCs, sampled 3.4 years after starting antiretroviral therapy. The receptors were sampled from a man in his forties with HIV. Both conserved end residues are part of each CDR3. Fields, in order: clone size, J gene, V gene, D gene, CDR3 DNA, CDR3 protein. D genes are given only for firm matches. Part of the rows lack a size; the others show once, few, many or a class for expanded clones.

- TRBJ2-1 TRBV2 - TGTGCCAGCAGTGGGATTTCGACGAATGAGCAGTTCTTC CASSGISTNEQFF
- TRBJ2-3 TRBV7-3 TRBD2 TGTGCCAGCAGCTTATATGCGGGAGGAGGGGATACGCAGTATTTT CASSLYAGGGDTQYF
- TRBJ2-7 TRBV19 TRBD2 TGTGCCAGTAGTGCCGGACTAGCGGGAGTCTACGAGCAGTACTTC CASSAGLAGVYEQYF
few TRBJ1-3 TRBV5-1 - TGCGCCAGCAGCTTGGTTGGAAACACCATATATTTT CASSLVGNTIYF
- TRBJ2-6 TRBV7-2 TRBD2 TGTGCCAGCAGCTTACTAGCGGGAGGGCAACCCCTTGGGGCCAACGTCCTGACTTTC CASSLLAGGQPLGANVLTF
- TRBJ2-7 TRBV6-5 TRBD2 TGTGCCAGCAGTAAACTAGCGGGAGGAGCCTACGAGCAGTACTTC CASSKLAGGAYEQYF
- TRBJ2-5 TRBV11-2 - TGTGCCAGCAGCTCTGACCATACAGGGTTTGAGACCCAGTACTTC CASSSDHTGFETQYF
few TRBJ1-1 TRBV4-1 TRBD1 TGCGCCAGCAGCCAAGAGACAGGGGGCTGGACTGAAGCTTTCTTT CASSQETGGWTEAFF
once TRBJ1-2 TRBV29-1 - TGCAGCGTCACGATTCCTCCAACGGGATATGGCTACACCTTC CSVTIPPTGYGYTF
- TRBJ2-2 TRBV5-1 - TGCGCCAGCAGCTTGGCCGCAGGGACCGGGGAGCTGTTTTTT CASSLAAGTGELFF
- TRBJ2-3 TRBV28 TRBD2 TGTGCCAGCAGTTTTCGGGGGGGTATATCCACAGATACGCAGTATTTT CASSFRGGISTDTQYF
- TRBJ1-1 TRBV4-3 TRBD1 TGCGCCAGCAGCCAAGCGACAGGGGGCTCTGAAGCTTTCTTT CASSQATGGSEAFF
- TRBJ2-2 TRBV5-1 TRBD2 TGCGCCAGCAGCCAGGGACTAGCGGGAGCCGGGGAGCTGTTTTTT CASSQGLAGAGELFF
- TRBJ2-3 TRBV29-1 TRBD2 TGCAGCGTTGAATCTGCGACTAGCTCTATAGATACGCAGTATTTT CSVESATSSIDTQYF
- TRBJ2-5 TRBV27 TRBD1 TGTGCCAGCAGTTTCGGGTACAGGGGGCGCGGAGAGACCCAGTACTTC CASSFGYRGRGETQYF
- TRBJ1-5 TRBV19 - TGTGCCTCGAATTACGGTCTTAATCAGCCCCAGCATTTT CASNYGLNQPQHF
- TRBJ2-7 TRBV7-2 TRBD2 TGTGCCAGCAGCTTAAGGAGCGGGAGTTACGAGCAGTACTTC CASSLRSGSYEQYF
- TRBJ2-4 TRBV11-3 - TGTGCCAGCAGCACCAACCCCTTAAGTAACATTCAGTACTTC CASSTNPLSNIQYF
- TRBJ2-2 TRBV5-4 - TGTGCCAGCAGCTTGGCCACTAGTCCCTGGCCCGACACCGGGGAGCTGTTTTTT CASSLATSPWPDTGELFF
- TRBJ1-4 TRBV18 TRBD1 TGTGCCAGCTCACCACCTACCGGGACAGGGAATGAAAAACTGTTTTTT CASSPPTGTGNEKLFF